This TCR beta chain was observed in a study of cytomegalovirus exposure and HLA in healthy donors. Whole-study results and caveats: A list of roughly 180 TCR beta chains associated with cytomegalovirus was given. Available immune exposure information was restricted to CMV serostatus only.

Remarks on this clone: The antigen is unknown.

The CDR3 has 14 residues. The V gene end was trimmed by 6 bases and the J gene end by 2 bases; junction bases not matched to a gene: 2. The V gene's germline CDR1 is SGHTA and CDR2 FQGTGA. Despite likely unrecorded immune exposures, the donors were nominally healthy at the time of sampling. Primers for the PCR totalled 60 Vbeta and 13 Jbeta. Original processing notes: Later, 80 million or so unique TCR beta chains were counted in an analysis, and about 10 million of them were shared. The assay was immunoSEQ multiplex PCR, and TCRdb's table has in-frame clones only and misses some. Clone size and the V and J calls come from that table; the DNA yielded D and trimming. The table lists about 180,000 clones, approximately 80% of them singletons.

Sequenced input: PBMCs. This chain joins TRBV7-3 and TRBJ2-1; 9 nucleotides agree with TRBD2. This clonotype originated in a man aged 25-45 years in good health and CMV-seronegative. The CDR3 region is CASSPSGAYNEQFF. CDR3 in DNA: TGTGCCAGCAGTCCTAGCGGGGCCTACAATGAGCAGTTCTTC. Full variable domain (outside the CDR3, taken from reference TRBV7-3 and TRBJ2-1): GAGVSQTPSNKVTEKGKYVELRCDPISGHTALYWYRQSLGQGPEFLIYFQGTGAADDSGLPNDRFFAVRPEGSVSTLKIQRTERGDSAVYLCASSPSGAYNEQFFGPGTRLTVL.